Listed here is a single T cell receptor (beta chain). Libraries were prepared by immunoSEQ multiplex PCR; TCRdb keeps only in-frame clonotypes and omits some of them. Of about 560,000 clones listed, around three quarters are singletons. This sample was included in a study of shared clonotypes between healthy human individuals. Input material: PBMCs. This TCR came from a woman aged 40 to 50 in good health. Some clones in this sample may be carry-over from other donors' samples.

The CDR3 loop reads CGRDRTLTDTQYF. The CDR3 DNA sequence: TGTGGTCGGGACAGGACCCTCACAGATACGCAGTATTTT. V gene TRBV5-5 combines with J gene TRBJ2-3, with 8 bases lining up with TRBD1. From germline, CDR1 is SGHKS and CDR2 YYEKEE (reference sequence). The CDR3 has 13 amino acids.